This T cell receptor (beta chain) was recovered during a study of blood T cell repertoires in COVID-19. The wider study: Sites in the United States, Italy and Spain provided acute and convalescent COVID-19 samples.

This CDR3 has 13 amino acids. CDR1 and CDR2 (germline): LNHDA, SQIVND (reference sequence). The V and J ends lost 3 bases and 4 bases respectively, with 9 bases between them. The study recruited people aged 18 to 89 years across some 23 US areas. Exposed participants came across a COVID-19 case within 2 weeks before study entry. The authors' processing: Nucleated cell counts were estimated from reference gene primer amplification. Clones were sequenced by immunoSEQ multiplex PCR, and TCRdb holds only the in-frame ones, with some missing. V and J calls and clone size come straight from that table; D and trimming were deduced from the DNA. The sample includes about 190,000 clones, less than 90% of them seen just once.

This TCR was sampled from a woman aged 25-40 years who had been exposed to COVID-19. V gene TRBV19 combines with J gene TRBJ2-5; D remains ambiguous. Sequenced: PBMCs or T cells enriched from blood (not recorded which). The CDR3 DNA reads as TGTGCCAGTAGTATCCGGCAGGTAGAGACCCAGTACTTC. It yields the protein CASSIRQVETQYF.